The 10 T cell receptor beta chains listed next were all sequenced from one sample in a study of T cells in Graves' hyperthyroidism and ophthalmopathy. The TCR beta CDR3 regions underwent amplification using RNA transcripts as the source. In the first-round RT-PCR of the TCR CDR3, the HTBI primer set was used. A single record per CDR3 protein comes from TCRdb applying MiXCR to the multiplex PCR reads. The sample carries approximately 400,000 distinct CDR3 sequences, roughly 13% recorded once. Sequencing used blood. These receptors all come from a man in his fifties or sixties with Graves' ophthalmopathy.

This clonotype appeared many times. This rearrangement joins TRBV3-1 to TRBJ2-7, with D maybe TRBD2 (7 bases). V was pared by 5 bases and J by 2 bases, with 13 bases between. Looked up from germline, CDR1 is LGHDT and CDR2 is YNNKEL (reference sequence). This CDR3 is 14 amino acids long. The CDR3 protein is CASSWGGPPYEQYF. DNA of the CDR3: TGTGCCAGCAGCTGGGGGGGGCCGCCCTACGAGCAGTACTTC.

There are many counts of this clonotype. DNA for the CDR3: TGTGCCAGCAGTCCAACCCGGACAGGGCGCTATGGCTACACCTTC. As protein: CASSPTRTGRYGYTF. J is TRBJ1-2 and V is TRBV28, with 8 bases aligning to TRBD1. The germline V gene encodes CDR1 MDHEN and CDR2 SYDVKM. V lost 5 bases to trimming and J lost 4 bases; unmatched junction nucleotides: 9. The CDR3 has 15 residues.

A word on this clonotype: A much larger clone differs by one base, so this may be a read error. The rearrangement links TRBV20-1 to TRBJ2-5, with D hard to call. The V end lost 6 bases, the J end lost 3 bases, and 11 bases lay between the germline ends. Per germline, CDR1 DFQATT and CDR2 SNEGSKA (reference sequence). The CDR3 has 12 residues. DNA of the CDR3: TGCAGTGCCCACCCCCCTGAAGAGACCCAGTACTTC. Translated: CSAHPPEETQYF.

The chain links TRBV12-3 or TRBV12-4 to TRBJ1-6; unclear D gene. Trimming removed 5 bases at V and 7 bases at J, with 6 bases between. The CDR3 contains 12 residues. CDR3 in amino acids: CASSNRNSPLHF. CDR3 nucleotides: TGTGCCAGCAGTAACCGGAATTCACCCCTCCACTTT.

This clonotype was seen repeatedly, ten times or more. J is TRBJ1-1 and V is TRBV5-8; D not resolved. Germline V gives CDR1 SGHTS, CDR2 YDEGEE. The CDR3 runs 14 residues. The ends were cut back, 4 bases at V and 5 bases at J, with 15 bases in the middle. CDR3 sequence: CASSLGGGGTEAFF. The DNA of the CDR3 is TGTGCCAGCAGCCTCGGTGGAGGCGGTACTGAAGCTTTCTTT.

The chain employs TRBV30 and TRBJ2-1; 8 bases map to TRBD2. V was clipped by 4 bases and J by 2 bases; unmatched bases: 10. CDR3 length: 16 amino acids. Germline loops: CDR1 GTSNPN, CDR2 SVGIG (reference sequence). CDR3 loop: CAWNSPGGGTYNEQFF. CDR3 coding DNA: TGTGCCTGGAATTCGCCGGGGGGGGGTACCTACAATGAGCAGTTCTTC.

This chain joins TRBV20-1 and TRBJ2-3; 8 positions match TRBD2. Unmatched junction bases numbered 9, after V lost 7 bases and J lost 0 bases. CDR3 size: 15 residues. CDR1 is DFQATT, CDR2 SNEGSKA, per germline (reference sequence). The CDR3 reads CSEDSPSGSTDTQYF. In DNA form, the CDR3 reads TGCAGTGAGGATAGCCCTAGCGGGAGCACAGATACGCAGTATTTT.

In this sample, this clonotype turned up many times. The chain couples TRBV29-1 to TRBJ1-1; D call uncertain. The CDR3 contains 12 residues. Trimming took off 7 bases at V and 1 base at J, with 10 bases between the two ends. Germline CDR1 SQVTM, CDR2 ANQGSEA. CDR3 in amino acids: CSATDGNTEAFF. The CDR3 DNA is TGCAGCGCCACGGACGGGAACACTGAAGCTTTCTTT.

There are a few counts of this clonotype. This chain links TRBV19 with TRBJ1-6; weak D call: TRBD1 (5 bases). The CDR3 has 14 residues. The germline V gene encodes CDR1 LNHDA and CDR2 SQIVND (reference sequence). V gave up 6 bases and J gave up 9 bases, with 15 bases separating them. For the CDR3, the DNA is TGTGCCAGTAGCCGGGACGATTTTTCTTCACCCCTCCACTTT. The encoded protein is CASSRDDFSSPLHF.

This clonotype occurred many times. This sequence joins TRBV7-9 and TRBJ2-1, with 12 bases aligning to TRBD2. The CDR3 runs to 15 residues. Germline loops: CDR1 SEHNR, CDR2 FQNEAQ (reference sequence). With V trimmed by 5 bases and J by 8 bases, 7 bases remained unmatched. The CDR3, as DNA: TGTGCCAGCAGCCTGCTAGCGGGAGGGTTGGATGAGCAGTTCTTC. As protein: CASSLLAGGLDEQFF.